These T cell receptor beta chains were read from a single sample in a study of CD8 T cells in ankylosing spondylitis. A single record per CDR3 protein comes from TCRdb applying MiXCR to the 5' RACE reads. Of a few hundred thousand distinct CDR3 sequences listed, around 6.6% were seen once; the top ten hold around 14%. The sample consisted of blood, either unsorted or a sorted T cell fraction (not recorded which). The receptors stem from a male donor with ankylosing spondylitis. CDR3s include the opening cysteine and the closing phenylalanine or tryptophan. A D gene is named only where the DNA matches it firmly. Expanded clones are given a class, and other clones once, few, many or no size at all.

. TRBJ2-3 TRBV14 . CASSPGTRQRLDTQYF TGTGCCAGCAGCCCCGGGACACGCCAGAGATTAGATACGCAGTATTTT
TRBD1 TRBJ2-7 TRBV28 many CASSLGQAGYEQYF TGTGCCAGCAGTTTAGGACAGGCCGGCTACGAGCAGTACTTC
. TRBJ1-1 TRBV7-9 many CASSSDNKLAEAFF TGTGCCAGCAGCTCGGACAATAAGTTGGCTGAAGCTTTCTTT
. TRBJ1-1 TRBV29-1 many CSVEGDNPEAFF TGCAGCGTTGAAGGGGACAACCCTGAAGCTTTCTTT
. TRBJ1-2 TRBV6-6 many CASDHLESGYTF TGTGCCAGCGATCATCTGGAGAGTGGCTACACCTTC
TRBD1 TRBJ1-5 TRBV12-3/TRBV12-4 many CASSPTGGWPQHF TGTGCCAGCAGCCCGACAGGGGGGTGGCCCCAGCATTTT
. TRBJ2-2 TRBV13 many CASSTYYRSANTGELFF TGTGCCAGCAGCACCTACTACAGGAGCGCGAACACCGGGGAGCTGTTTTTT
. TRBJ2-7 TRBV20-1 few CSARSTETYEQNF TGCAGTGCTAGATCTACAGAGACCTACGAGCAGAACTTC
TRBD1 TRBJ2-3 TRBV7-9 . CASSLETGGKNTQYF TGTGCCAGCAGCTTAGAGACAGGGGGGAAGAATACGCAGTATTTT
. TRBJ2-5 TRBV7-9 few CASSGRSDRSLGKTQYF TGTGCCAGCAGCGGCAGGAGTGACAGGTCTTTGGGGAAGACCCAGTACTTC
TRBD2 TRBJ2-7 TRBV11-2 . CASSSLGGRAQEQYF TGTGCCAGCAGCTCACTCGGCGGGAGGGCCCAAGAGCAGTACTTC
TRBD1 TRBJ2-1 TRBV5-4 few CASSFGTGNEQFF TGTGCCAGCAGCTTTGGGACAGGCAATGAGCAGTTCTTC
TRBD2 TRBJ2-1 TRBV29-1 . CSVDWASGGAGEQFF TGCAGCGTTGATTGGGCTAGCGGGGGGGCGGGAGAGCAGTTCTTC
TRBD1 TRBJ2-7 TRBV28 many CASSVRDRPHEQYF TGTGCCAGCAGTGTCCGGGACAGGCCCCACGAGCAGTACTTC
. TRBJ2-5 TRBV20-1 few CCARDSQGIGVETQYF TGCTGTGCTAGAGATAGCCAGGGCATAGGGGTCGAGACCCAGTACTTC
TRBD1 TRBJ1-4 TRBV7-6 many CASSSRASQGTKEKLFF TGTGCCAGCAGCTCCCGCGCTTCACAGGGGACCAAGGAAAAACTGTTTTTT
. TRBJ2-7 TRBV7-2 . CASSSPGNEQYF TGTGCCAGCAGCTCCCCCGGGAACGAGCAGTACTTC
TRBD2 TRBJ2-2 TRBV29-1 many CSVEGLADTGELFF TGCAGCGTGGAGGGACTAGCGGACACCGGGGAGCTGTTTTTT
. TRBJ1-1 TRBV7-2 many CASSSRPAEAFF TGTGCCAGCAGCTCTCGGCCGGCTGAAGCTTTCTTT
TRBD1 TRBJ2-7 TRBV4-3 many CASSPGTGKYEQYF TGCGCCAGCAGCCCTGGGACAGGGAAGTACGAGCAGTACTTC
. TRBJ2-1 TRBV9 many CASSPPVGRSYNEQFF TGTGCCAGCAGCCCTCCGGTAGGTAGGTCCTACAATGAGCAGTTCTTC
. TRBJ2-7 TRBV7-9 many CASSPGIAYEQYF TGTGCCAGCAGCCCCGGGATCGCCTACGAGCAGTACTTC
TRBD1 TRBJ1-2 TRBV9 many CASSAGQLYGYTF TGTGCCAGCAGCGCGGGACAGCTTTATGGCTACACCTTC
. TRBJ1-3 TRBV20-1 many CSAPTGNTIYF TGCAGTGCCCCCACGGGAAACACCATATATTTT
. TRBJ1-3 TRBV7-9 many CASSSPGRGNTIYF TGTGCCAGCAGCTCCCCAGGGAGGGGAAACACCATATATTTT
. TRBJ2-7 TRBV27 . CASSLVSGALAHEQYF TGTGCCAGCAGTTTAGTTTCAGGGGCGTTGGCCCACGAGCAGTACTTC
TRBD2 TRBJ2-1 TRBV5-1 few CASSLTSAAVVEQFF TGCGCCAGCAGCTTGACTAGCGCCGCCGTAGTGGAGCAGTTCTTC
. TRBJ2-1 TRBV12-5 . CASGIGGQGYNEQFF TGTGCTAGTGGCATAGGGGGGCAGGGGTACAATGAGCAGTTCTTC
. TRBJ2-1 TRBV11-2 many CASSSSRNEQFF TGTGCCAGCAGTTCAAGCCGCAATGAGCAGTTCTTC
TRBD1 TRBJ1-1 TRBV5-1 many CASSPRGRDTEAFF TGCGCCAGCAGTCCCAGGGGGAGGGACACTGAAGCTTTCTTT
TRBD2 TRBJ2-1 TRBV7-2 many CASSLLAGGPKYNEQFF TGTGCCAGCAGCTTGCTAGCGGGGGGGCCGAAGTACAATGAGCAGTTCTTC
. TRBJ1-2 TRBV6-6 . CASSYNIYPGYTF TGTGCCAGCAGTTACAACATTTATCCTGGCTACACCTTC
. TRBJ2-7 TRBV14 . CASSSRLILSYEQYF TGTGCCAGCAGCTCTCGACTAATCCTCTCCTACGAGCAGTACTTC
TRBD1 TRBJ2-5 TRBV15 many CATSRDRGQGALETQYF TGTGCCACCAGCAGAGATCGAGGACAGGGGGCGCTAGAGACCCAGTACTTC
. TRBJ2-5 TRBV27 many CASSWVGARGVGTQYF TGTGCCAGCAGTTGGGTGGGGGCCAGGGGGGTCGGGACCCAGTACTTC
TRBD2 TRBJ2-7 TRBV4-2 many CASSQVLAGGEQYF TGTGCCAGCAGCCAAGTTCTAGCGGGAGGCGAGCAGTACTTC
. TRBJ2-1 TRBV20-1 many CSASTGVLYNEQFF TGCAGTGCTAGTACGGGAGTTCTCTACAATGAGCAGTTCTTC
. TRBJ1-2 TRBV12-3/TRBV12-4 . CASSHPGRFGYTF TGTGCCAGCAGCCACCCAGGACGGTTTGGCTACACCTTC
TRBD1 TRBJ2-7 TRBV18 many CASSPTPFRDSKTYEQYF TGTGCCAGCTCACCGACCCCGTTCCGGGACAGCAAGACCTACGAGCAGTACTTC
. TRBJ2-7 TRBV14 many CASSQGYEQYF TGTGCCAGCAGCCAAGGCTACGAGCAGTACTTC
TRBD2 TRBJ2-2 TRBV24-1 many CATRHPLAGDTNTGELFF TGTGCCACCAGGCATCCACTAGCGGGAGATACAAACACCGGGGAGCTGTTTTTT
. TRBJ2-7 TRBV6-5 many CASSYVLQGGGEQYF TGTGCCAGCAGTTACGTACTACAGGGTGGAGGCGAGCAGTACTTC
. TRBJ1-3 TRBV12-3/TRBV12-4 many CASRATVQNTIYF TGTGCCAGCAGGGCTACAGTTCAGAACACCATATATTTT
. TRBJ2-3 TRBV6-4 many CASSPDSPLSTDTQYF TGTGCCAGCAGTCCGGACAGCCCTCTAAGCACAGATACGCAGTATTTT
. TRBJ1-5 TRBV20-1 many CSATVGGRQPQHF TGCAGTGCCACCGTGGGGGGGAGACAGCCCCAGCATTTT
. TRBJ2-7 TRBV7-2 many CASTSSQGLYEQYF TGTGCCAGCACCTCAAGCCAGGGGCTTTACGAGCAGTACTTC
TRBD1 TRBJ2-1 TRBV30 many CAWSVIPGQGVTNEQFF TGTGCCTGGAGTGTAATTCCGGGACAGGGGGTCACCAATGAGCAGTTCTTC
TRBD2 TRBJ2-5 TRBV7-2 many CASSSKTSWQETQYF TGTGCCAGCAGCTCCAAGACTAGCTGGCAAGAGACCCAGTACTTC
. TRBJ2-7 TRBV6-2/TRBV6-3 many CASSFDKKSSYEQYF TGTGCCAGCAGTTTCGACAAAAAGAGCTCCTACGAGCAGTACTTC
. TRBJ2-7 TRBV27 many CASWDGFYEQYF TGTGCCAGCTGGGACGGATTCTACGAGCAGTACTTC
TRBD1 TRBJ2-2 TRBV4-2 . CASSQRTGANTGELFF TGTGCCAGCAGCCAACGGACAGGGGCGAACACCGGGGAGCTGTTTTTT